This TCR beta chain was obtained from a study of T cells in Graves' hyperthyroidism and ophthalmopathy. This clonotype was counted between two and nine times. Germline V gene lookup returns CDR1 LGHNA and CDR2 YSLEER. The CDR3 runs to 15 residues. V lost 0 bases and J 2 bases, leaving 11 bases between the germline ends. TCR beta CDR3 regions were amplified from RNA transcripts. HTBI primers were used for first-round RT-PCR of the TCR CDR3. TCRdb reprocessed the multiplex PCR reads via MiXCR and lists one record per CDR3 protein. The table records 400,000 to 600,000 distinct CDR3 sequences, about 16% of them present only once.

Material: blood. The source of this sequence is a woman between 25 and 40 years old with Graves' ophthalmopathy. This sequence joins TRBV4-3 and TRBJ2-7; possibly TRBD2 for D (6 bases). The CDR3 DNA reads as TGCGCCAGCAGCCAAGAAGATAGCGGAACCTACGAGCAGTACTTC. Encoded protein: CASSQEDSGTYEQYF.